This TCR beta chain was sequenced for a study of blood T cell repertoires in COVID-19. Looking at the study overall: Italy, Spain and the United States were the sources of the convalescent and acute COVID-19 samples. Sources were T cells, B-cell-depleted T cells, or PBMCs; the material itself was cDNA or gDNA.

In the source study's methods: Using reference gene primer amplification, nucleated cell counts were estimated. Here immunoSEQ multiplex PCR was the method, and the copy in TCRdb shows in-frame clones only, minus some. V and J calls and clone size are given by that table; D and trimming were obtained from the DNA. This sample carries about 200,000 clones, around 90% of them seen once, and the ten largest clones take 3% to 3.5%. The V gene lost 6 bases and the J gene lost 3 bases, with 15 bases spanning the gap. This CDR3 has 14 amino acids. Per germline, CDR1 SNHLY and CDR2 FYNNEI. What was sequenced was peripheral blood. The chain uses TRBV2 and TRBJ2-7, with a weak D call TRBD2 (6 bases). The receptor was derived from a man between 60 and 70 years old with acute or convalescent COVID-19. In DNA, the CDR3 is TGTGCCAGCAGCGCCGCCCGGGGGTACTACGAGCAGTACTTC. Protein: CASSAARGYYEQYF.